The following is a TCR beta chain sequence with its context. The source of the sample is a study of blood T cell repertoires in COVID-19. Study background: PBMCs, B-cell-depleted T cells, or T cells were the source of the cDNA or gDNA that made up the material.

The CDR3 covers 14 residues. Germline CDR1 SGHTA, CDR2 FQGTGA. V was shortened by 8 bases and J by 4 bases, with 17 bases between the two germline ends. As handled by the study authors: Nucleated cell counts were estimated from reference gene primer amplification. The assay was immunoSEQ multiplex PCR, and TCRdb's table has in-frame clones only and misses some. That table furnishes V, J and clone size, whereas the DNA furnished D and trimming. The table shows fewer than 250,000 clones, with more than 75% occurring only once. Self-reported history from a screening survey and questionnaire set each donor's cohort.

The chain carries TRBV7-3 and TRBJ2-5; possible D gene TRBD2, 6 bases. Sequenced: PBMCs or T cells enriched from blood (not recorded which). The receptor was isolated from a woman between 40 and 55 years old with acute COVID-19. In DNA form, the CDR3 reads TGTGCCAGCGGGTGGGGAGGCAGGGCAGAGACCCAGTACTTC. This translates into CASGWGGRAETQYF.